The 22 T cell receptor beta chains given below trace back to one sample, sequenced in a study of vaccination effects on CD4 cells after COVID-19. Sequencing used immunoSEQ multiplex PCR; TCRdb keeps in-frame clones, though not all of them. This sample has 28,000 or so clones, with around four fifths found just once. The ViraFEST assay expanded antigen-specific CD4+ T cells with viral peptide pools before sequencing. Following culture for about ten days, CD4+ T cells were isolated. Participants were given two doses of BNT162b2 or mRNA-1273 vaccine. The antigens for these receptors are not known. The sample here was CD4+ T cells from PBMCs cultured with HCoV-NL63 spike peptides, taken after COVID-19 vaccination. Receptors originate from a human donor who received a COVID-19 vaccine.

This chain uses TRBV5-1 with TRBJ1-1; D may be TRBD1 (6 bases). CDR1 and CDR2 (germline): SGHRS, YFSETQ. The ends were cut back, 3 bases at V and 5 bases at J, with 14 bases in the middle. This CDR3 has 14 amino acids. The CDR3 here is CASSWGQATTEAFF. Here the CDR3 DNA reads TGCGCCAGCAGCTGGGGGCAGGCTACGACTGAAGCTTTCTTT.

The chain joins TRBV11-3 to TRBJ2-6, with D uncertain. This CDR3 spans 15 amino acids. V lost 1 base and J lost 0, with 4 bases in between. Germline lookup yields CDR1 SGHNT and CDR2 YENEEA. The CDR3 here is CASSLGSSGANVLTF. CDR3 coding DNA: TGTGCCAGCAGCTTAGGATCCTCTGGGGCCAACGTCCTGACTTTC.

This clone has only a few counts. This chain's CDR3 is CASSLDQGATSPLHF. DNA for the CDR3: TGTGCCAGCAGCTTGGATCAGGGTGCAACTTCACCCCTCCACTTT. This chain connects TRBV5-4 to TRBJ1-6, with D perhaps matching TRBD1 (5 bases). The CDR3 spans 15 residues. V lost 0 bases and J 9 bases, leaving 13 bases between the germline ends. The germline V gene encodes CDR1 SGHNT and CDR2 YYREEE (reference sequence).

The chain couples TRBV19 to TRBJ2-3; D assignment may be TRBD1 or TRBD2 (5 bases each). CDR3 length equals 13 residues. Looked up from germline, CDR1 is LNHDA and CDR2 is SQIVND (reference sequence). V lost 11 bases and J 2 bases, leaving 14 bases between the germline ends. This CDR3 reads CACRDRSTDTQYF. The CDR3 nucleotides read TGTGCCTGCCGGGACCGATCCACAGATACGCAGTATTTT.

The chain combines TRBV11-3 with TRBJ1-3; TRBD1 aligns across 7 bases. The CDR3 has 15 residues. CDR1 is SGHNT, CDR2 YENEEA, per germline. V shed 1 base and J 4 bases; nucleotides not matched to a gene: 4. The CDR3 bases are TGTGCCAGCAGCTTAGGTGGGACAGCAGGAAACACCATATATTTT. It translates to CASSLGGTAGNTIYF. Combining the CDR3 with reference TRBV11-3 and TRBJ1-3 gives the whole variable domain EAGVVQSPRYKIIEKKQPVAFWCNPISGHNTLYWYLQNLGQGPELLIRYENEEAVDDSQLPKDRFSAERLKGVDSTLKIQPAELGDSAVYLCASSLGGTAGNTIYFGEGSWLTVV.

The CDR3 region has the DNA TGTGCCAGCTCCTCCTTAAACGACAGAAACAGCTACACTGAAGCTTTCTTT. Translation: CASSSLNDRNSYTEAFF. The rearrangement joins TRBV18 to TRBJ1-1, with a possible D match to TRBD1 (5 bases). The CDR3 has 17 residues. The V end lost 6 bases, the J end lost 3 bases, and 23 bases lay between the germline ends. Germline CDR1 is KGHSH and CDR2 is LQKENI. Full variable domain (missing parts from reference TRBV18 and TRBJ1-1): NAGVMQNPRHLVRRRGQEARLRCSPMKGHSHVYWYRQLPEEGLKFMVYLQKENIIDESGMPKERFSAEFPKEGPSILRIQQVVRGDSAAYFCASSSLNDRNSYTEAFFGQGTRLTVV.

The rearrangement uses TRBV5-1 and TRBJ2-2, with 12 positions matching TRBD1. Losses at the gene ends were 3 bases for V and 4 bases for J; bases not matched to a gene: 4. The germline V gene encodes CDR1 SGHRS and CDR2 YFSETQ. The length of the CDR3 is 16 residues. The CDR3 loop reads CASSSPGQGATGELFF. DNA of the CDR3: TGCGCCAGCAGCTCCCCGGGACAGGGGGCCACCGGGGAGCTGTTTTTT.

J is TRBJ1-1 and V is TRBV18; D ambiguous. Per the germline V gene, CDR1 is KGHSH and CDR2 is LQKENI. The V end lost 0 bases, the J end lost 7 bases, and 9 bases lay between the germline ends. This CDR3 is 13 amino acids long. This chain's CDR3 is CASSPPVRIEAFF. For the CDR3, the DNA is TGTGCCAGCTCACCACCGGTCAGAATTGAAGCTTTCTTT.

Only one count was recorded for this clone. This chain links TRBV3-1 (or the pseudogene TRBV3-2) with TRBJ1-6, with D perhaps TRBD1 (6 bases). CDR1 and CDR2 (germline): LGHDT, YNNKEL (reference sequence). Trimming took off 1 base at V and 6 bases at J, with 13 bases between the two ends. The CDR3 sequence is 16 residues long. The CDR3 nucleotides read TGTGCCAGCAGCCAAGGGACAGCCGCTGTTAATTCACCCCTCCACTTT. Translating gives CASSQGTAAVNSPLHF.

The chain uses TRBV2 and TRBJ2-6; D ambiguous. Trimming stripped 7 bases from V and 0 bases from J, with 4 bases between. Germline CDR1 is SNHLY and CDR2 is FYNNEI. This CDR3 has 13 amino acids. The CDR3 nucleotides read TGTGCCAGCATGGTCTCTGGGGCCAACGTCCTGACTTTC. Protein: CASMVSGANVLTF. The complete variable domain, with remaining parts taken from reference TRBV2 and TRBJ2-6, reads EPEVTQTPSHQVTQMGQEVILRCVPISNHLYFYWYRQILGQKVEFLVSFYNNEISEKSEIFDDQFSVERPDGSNFTLKIRSTKLEDSAMYFCASMVSGANVLTFGAGSRLTVL.

The chain is built from TRBV18 and TRBJ1-4; TRBD1 is a possible D gene (6 bases). The CDR3 extends over 15 amino acids. V lost 5 bases and J lost 0, with 10 bases in between. The germline gives CDR1 KGHSH, CDR2 LQKENI. The CDR3: CASSADSPTNEKLFF. CDR3 nucleotides: TGTGCCAGCTCAGCGGACAGCCCAACTAATGAAAAACTGTTTTTT. The full variable domain, rest sourced from reference TRBV18 and TRBJ1-4, is NAGVMQNPRHLVRRRGQEARLRCSPMKGHSHVYWYRQLPEEGLKFMVYLQKENIIDESGMPKERFSAEFPKEGPSILRIQQVVRGDSAAYFCASSADSPTNEKLFFGSGTQLSVL.

The chain links TRBV7-8 to TRBJ2-1, with 7 bases lining up with TRBD1. The CDR3 runs to 14 residues. Trimming at V came to 3 bases and at J to 8 bases, leaving 7 bases not matched to a gene. Germline loops: CDR1 SGHVS, CDR2 FQNEAQ. In DNA form, the CDR3 reads TGTGCCAGCAGCTTGACGGACAGGTACGATGAGCAGTTCTTC. Encoded protein: CASSLTDRYDEQFF. The complete variable domain, with remaining parts taken from reference TRBV7-8 and TRBJ2-1, reads GAGVSQSPRYKVAKRGQDVALRCDPISGHVSLFWYQQALGQGPEFLTYFQNEAQLDKSGLPSDRFFAERPEGSVSTLKIQRTQQEDSAVYLCASSLTDRYDEQFFGPGTRLTVL.

This clone was counted between two and nine times. The J gene is TRBJ2-2, the V gene TRBV19, with 7 bases lining up with TRBD1. The germline gives CDR1 LNHDA, CDR2 SQIVND (reference sequence). CDR3 size: 15 residues. Germline trimming cut 9 bases from V and 0 bases from J; bases unmatched to any gene: 7. CDR3 nucleotide sequence: TGTGCCAGCCAAACCGGGACAGCGAACACCGGGGAGCTGTTTTTT. This translates into CASQTGTANTGELFF.

The chain has TRBV5-1 and TRBJ2-1, with 12 bases that match TRBD2. Losses at the gene ends were 4 bases for V and 5 bases for J; bases not matched to a gene: 10. The CDR3 length is 17 residues. CDR1 is SGHRS and CDR2 is YFSETQ in the germline V gene. This CDR3 is CASSQTLAGGLNNEQFF. The CDR3 DNA reads TGCGCCAGCAGCCAAACACTAGCGGGAGGCCTAAACAATGAGCAGTTCTTC.

This chain links TRBV6-2 or TRBV6-3 with TRBJ2-2; the D gene is possibly TRBD2 (6 bases). The CDR3 has 18 residues. CDR1 and CDR2 from the germline V gene are MNHEY and SVGEGT. Trimming pared 6 bases from V and 1 base from J, leaving 21 bases between. The CDR3, as DNA: TGTGCCAGCAGCCGACCTGCGGGGCAGGCGATGAACACCGGGGAGCTGTTTTTT. Residues: CASSRPAGQAMNTGELFF.

This clone has more than one count but fewer than ten. This chain uses TRBV6-5 with TRBJ1-6; D gene uncertain. With 6 bases removed from V and 7 bases from J, the gap between germline ends came to 13 bases. This CDR3 region has 14 residues. Germline V gives CDR1 MNHEY, CDR2 SVGAGI. CDR3 DNA sequence: TGTGCCAGCAGGCGGACTTCGACGAATTCACCCCTCCACTTT. Its protein is CASRRTSTNSPLHF.

The chain employs TRBV19 and TRBJ1-5; no clear D. Germline V CDR1 and CDR2: LNHDA, SQIVND (reference sequence). The CDR3 consists of 11 residues. V lost 3 bases to trimming and J lost 7 bases, with 4 bases between them. The CDR3 sequence is CASSMPQPQHF. As DNA, the CDR3 is TGTGCCAGTAGTATGCCCCAGCCCCAGCATTTT.

The V and J genes are TRBV29-1 and TRBJ2-7; TRBD2 is a possible D gene (5 bases). The ends were cut back, 7 bases at V and 7 bases at J, with 14 bases in the middle. The CDR3 is made up of 11 amino acids. Germline CDR1 and CDR2: SQVTM and ANQGSEA. Here the CDR3 DNA reads TGCAGCGGGACCAATTCGGGGGAGCAGTACTTC. Translation: CSGTNSGEQYF.

The chain employs TRBV5-8 and TRBJ2-4; weak D call: TRBD2 (6 bases). There are 16 residues in the CDR3. Trimming removed 4 bases from V and 2 bases from J, with 16 bases in between. Looked up from germline, CDR1 is SGHTS and CDR2 is YDEGEE. CDR3 amino acids: CASSPRGGFTKNIQYF. In DNA, the CDR3 is TGTGCCAGCAGCCCTCGTGGGGGGTTTACCAAAAACATTCAGTACTTC.

The chain couples TRBV30 to TRBJ2-3, with TRBD2 identical over 11 bases. The CDR3 sequence is 15 residues long. The J segment lost 3 bases and the V segment lost 2 bases, leaving 4 bases of the junction unmatched. The germline CDR1 and CDR2 sequences are GTSNPN and SVGIG (reference sequence). CDR3 DNA sequence: TGTGCCTGGAGTAGACTAGCGGGGCGTACAGATACGCAGTATTTT. Encoded protein: CAWSRLAGRTDTQYF.

The J gene is TRBJ2-2, the V gene TRBV27; D unclear. The CDR3 sequence is 13 residues long. CDR1 and CDR2 from the germline V gene are MNHEY and SMNVEV (reference sequence). The V end lost 3 bases, the J end lost 6 bases, and 8 bases lay between the germline ends. CDR3: CASSLGRPGELFF. DNA for the CDR3: TGTGCCAGCAGTTTGGGTCGACCCGGGGAGCTGTTTTTT.

The table lists this clone with a few counts. This rearrangement joins TRBV19 to TRBJ1-2; 9 bases match TRBD1. Germline trimming cut 4 bases from V and 9 bases from J; bases unmatched to any gene: 6. Germline CDR1 is LNHDA and CDR2 is SQIVND (reference sequence). The CDR3 is made up of 13 amino acids. CDR3 in DNA: TGTGCCAGTAGTACCGACAGGGGGAGTAGCTACACCTTC. This translates into CASSTDRGSSYTF.